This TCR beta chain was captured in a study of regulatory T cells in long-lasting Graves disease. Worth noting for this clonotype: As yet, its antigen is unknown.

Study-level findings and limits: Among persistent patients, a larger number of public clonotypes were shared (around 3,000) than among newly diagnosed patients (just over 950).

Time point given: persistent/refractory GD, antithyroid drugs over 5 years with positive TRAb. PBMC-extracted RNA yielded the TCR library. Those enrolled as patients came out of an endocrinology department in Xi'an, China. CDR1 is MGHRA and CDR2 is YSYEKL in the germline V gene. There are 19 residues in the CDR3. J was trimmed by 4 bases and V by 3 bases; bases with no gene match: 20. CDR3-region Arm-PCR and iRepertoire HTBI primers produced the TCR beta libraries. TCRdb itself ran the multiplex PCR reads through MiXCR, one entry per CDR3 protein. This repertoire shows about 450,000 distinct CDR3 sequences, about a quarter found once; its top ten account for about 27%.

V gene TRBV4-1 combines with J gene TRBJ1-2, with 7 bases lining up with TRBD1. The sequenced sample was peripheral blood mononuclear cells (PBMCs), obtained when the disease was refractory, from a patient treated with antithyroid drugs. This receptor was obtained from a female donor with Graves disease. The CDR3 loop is CASSQKTGAGGQGGYGYTF. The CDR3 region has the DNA TGCGCCAGCAGCCAGAAAACAGGGGCCGGGGGTCAAGGGGGCTATGGCTACACCTTC.